This T cell receptor beta chain comes out of a study of CD8 T cells in ankylosing spondylitis (dated by TCRdb to 2017 to 2019). Background on the whole study: The study set out to find disease-linked TCR variants by profiling T cell receptor beta repertoires in ankylosing spondylitis patients and healthy donors. In total, the full study cohort was made up of some 110 healthy donors and 25 to 30 ankylosing spondylitis patients. Peripheral blood samples were taken, and synovial fluid was additionally collected from ankylosing spondylitis patients.

This clonotype turned up a few times. Its specific antigen is unknown. No much larger clone exists at a distance of one base, and base qualities are not known. The study at large found these results: The disease-linked clones had a CD8+ phenotype and were found at relatively low frequencies in peripheral blood. Some motif variants had previously been reported in the synovial fluid and blood of reactive arthritis patients, which suggests shared mechanisms of disease initiation. According to the report, matched synovial fluid samples from ankylosing spondylitis patients were significantly enriched for the disease-linked clones. Blood from ankylosing spondylitis patients appeared to be characterized by a TCR beta motif made up of eight highly homologous amino acid variants.

CDR1 and CDR2 are drawn from the germline V gene: SQVTM, ANQGSEA. From the cysteine up to the phenylalanine, the CDR3 has a length of 14 residues. CDR3 DNA is the only sequence kept; it has 42 bases, read in frame from the first base. The V end gives up 8 bases and the J end 3 bases, leaving 12 bases in the junction not matched to a gene. Reads for this sample came from an Illumina HiSeq 2500. Quantitative 5'-RACE with molecular barcodes was the method used to prepare the TCR beta libraries. The authors' analysis ran thus. A new computational method, built on a probabilistic model of VDJ rearrangement, was used to identify disease-linked TCR variants. TCRdb reran the public reads through fastp at Q25 and MiXCR, keeping productive beta chains. Rows with a matching CDR3 protein are joined into one entry that keeps the most common DNA and genes. TCRdb, not the authors, supplied the V and J calls. The sample includes hundreds of thousands of distinct CDR3 sequences, with about 13% observed a single time. The top ten clones comprise nearly 7% of the sample.

Material: blood, either unsorted or a sorted T cell fraction (not recorded which). The sequence links TRBV29-1 to TRBJ1-1, with TRBD1 matching 7 junction bases. The TCR sequence derives from a male donor with ankylosing spondylitis. In nucleotide form, the sequence is TGCAGCCTCTCTTTAGGGGGCAAGGACACTGAAGCTTTCTTT. Translated, this is CSLSLGGKDTEAFF. The reference TRBV29-1 and TRBJ1-1 proteins fill in what lies around the CDR3, so the full variable domain reads SAVISQKPSRDICQRGTSLTIQCQVDSQVTMMFWYRQQPGQSLTLIATANQGSEATYESGFVIDKFPISRPNLTFSTLTVSNMSPEDSSIYLCSLSLGGKDTEAFFGQGTRLTVV.